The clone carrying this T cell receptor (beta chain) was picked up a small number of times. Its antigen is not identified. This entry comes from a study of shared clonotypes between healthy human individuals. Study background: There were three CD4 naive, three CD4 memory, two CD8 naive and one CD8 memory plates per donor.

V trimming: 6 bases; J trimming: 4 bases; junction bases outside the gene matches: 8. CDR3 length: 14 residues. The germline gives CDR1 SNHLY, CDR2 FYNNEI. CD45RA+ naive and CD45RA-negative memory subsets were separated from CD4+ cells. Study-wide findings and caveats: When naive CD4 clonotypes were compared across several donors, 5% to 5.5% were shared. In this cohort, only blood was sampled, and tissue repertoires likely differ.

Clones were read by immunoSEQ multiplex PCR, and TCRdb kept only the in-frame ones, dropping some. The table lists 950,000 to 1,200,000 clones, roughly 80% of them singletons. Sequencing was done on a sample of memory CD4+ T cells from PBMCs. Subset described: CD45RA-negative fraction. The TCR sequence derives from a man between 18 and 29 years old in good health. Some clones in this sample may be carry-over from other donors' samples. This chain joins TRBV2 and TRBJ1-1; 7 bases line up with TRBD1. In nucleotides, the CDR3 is TGTGCCAGCAGAGGACAGGTGGGGGGCACTGAAGCTTTCTTT. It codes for CASRGQVGGTEAFF. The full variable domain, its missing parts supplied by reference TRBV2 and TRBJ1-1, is EPEVTQTPSHQVTQMGQEVILRCVPISNHLYFYWYRQILGQKVEFLVSFYNNEISEKSEIFDDQFSVERPDGSNFTLKIRSTKLEDSAMYFCASRGQVGGTEAFFGQGTRLTVV.